This T cell receptor (beta chain) was identified in a study of shared clonotypes between healthy human individuals. General observations from the study: The small donor group covered limited genetic and exposure diversity. Large depth notwithstanding, sorted-subset sequencing proved incomplete by rarefaction. Among donors, clonotype sharing was expected to be affected by sequencing depth.

Every subset had its genomic DNA shared out evenly among several immunoSEQ plates. Clones were sequenced by immunoSEQ multiplex PCR, and TCRdb holds only the in-frame ones, with some missing. The repertoire holds some 580,000 clones, with roughly 98% as singletons. CDR3 length: 17 amino acids. Trimming removed 3 bases from V and 2 bases from J, with 18 bases in between. CDR1 is SGHRS and CDR2 is YFSETQ in the germline V gene. CD45RO-negative, CCR7-positively selected cells formed the naive CD8 fraction, excluding terminally differentiated effector memory CD45RA+ cells. On this clone itself: Its antigen is unknown.

This TCR was recovered from a man under 40 in good health. What was sequenced was naive CD8+ T cells sorted from blood. The chain has TRBV5-1 and TRBJ2-1; D remains ambiguous. The CDR3 bases are TGCGCCAGCAGCTCCCAGGTGGTTCTGGGAACCTACAATGAGCAGTTCTTC. It is translated as CASSSQVVLGTYNEQFF. The whole variable domain, filled in from reference TRBV5-1 and TRBJ2-1, reads KAGVTQTPRYLIKTRGQQVTLSCSPISGHRSVSWYQQTPGQGLQFLFEYFSETQRNKGNFPGRFSGRQFSNSRSEMNVSTLELGDSALYLCASSSQVVLGTYNEQFFGPGTRLTVL.